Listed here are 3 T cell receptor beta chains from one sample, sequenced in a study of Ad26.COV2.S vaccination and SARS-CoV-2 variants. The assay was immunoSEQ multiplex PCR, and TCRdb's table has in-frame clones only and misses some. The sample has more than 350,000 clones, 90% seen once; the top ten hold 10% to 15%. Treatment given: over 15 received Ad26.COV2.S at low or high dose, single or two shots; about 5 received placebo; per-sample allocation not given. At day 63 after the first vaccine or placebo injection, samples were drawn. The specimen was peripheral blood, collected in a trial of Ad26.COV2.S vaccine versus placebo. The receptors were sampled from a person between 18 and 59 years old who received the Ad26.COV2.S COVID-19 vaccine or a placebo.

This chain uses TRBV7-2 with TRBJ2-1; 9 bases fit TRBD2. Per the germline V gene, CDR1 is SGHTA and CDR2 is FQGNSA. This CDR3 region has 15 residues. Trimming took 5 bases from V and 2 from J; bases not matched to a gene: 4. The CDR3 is CASSGSGSAYNEQFF. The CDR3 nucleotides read TGTGCCAGCAGCGGTAGCGGGAGCGCCTACAATGAGCAGTTCTTC.

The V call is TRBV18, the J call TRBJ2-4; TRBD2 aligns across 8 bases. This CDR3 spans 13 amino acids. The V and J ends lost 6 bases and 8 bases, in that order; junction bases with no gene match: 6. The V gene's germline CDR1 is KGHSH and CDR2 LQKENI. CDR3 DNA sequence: TGTGCCAGCTCTACCGGACTAGCAGACATTCAGTACTTC. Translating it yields CASSTGLADIQYF.

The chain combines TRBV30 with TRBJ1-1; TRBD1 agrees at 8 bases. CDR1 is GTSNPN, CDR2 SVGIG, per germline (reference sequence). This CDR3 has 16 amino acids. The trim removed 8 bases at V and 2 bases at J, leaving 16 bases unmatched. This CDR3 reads CAAQPGQAFLNTEAFF. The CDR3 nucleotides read TGTGCCGCACAACCGGGACAGGCTTTTTTAAACACTGAAGCTTTCTTT.